This T cell receptor (beta chain) was captured by sequencing in a study of blood T cell repertoires in COVID-19. Germline CDR1 is SGHTA and CDR2 is FQGNSA. The CDR3 covers 13 residues. V shed 5 bases and J shed 4 bases, with 6 bases lying between them. Profiled with immunoSEQ multiplex PCR; TCRdb holds only in-frame clones, not every one. The sample includes around 170,000 clones, roughly nine tenths of them seen just once. The chain combines TRBV7-2 with TRBJ2-6, with D possibly matching TRBD2 (5 bases). Sequencing was done on a sample of peripheral blood. This clonotype was obtained from a man between 18 and 29 years old who had recovered from COVID-19. The CDR3 region has the DNA TGTGCCAGCAGCCCGGGGGGGGCCAACGTCCTGACTTTC. This encodes CASSPGGANVLTF.